The source of this T cell receptor (beta chain) is a study of chemoradiotherapy in HPV16-positive cancers (dated by TCRdb to between 2021 and 2023). Background for the entire study: Candidate HPV-specific T-cell clones and common TCR motifs were defined through functional T-cell assays on cells from a couple of HPV16-positive patients. The study set out to ask whether T-cell immunity against the HPV oncoproteins E6 and E7 changes over the course of chemoradiotherapy and whether that immunity affects survival. Next, the candidate HPV-specific TCRs and motifs were followed in TCR repertoires from around 92 patients with HPV-related cancers.

General study outcomes and caveats: In HPV16-positive patients, expansion of HPV-responsive T cells during chemoradiotherapy was associated with improved recurrence-free survival. The functional definition of HPV-specific T cells was derived from only two HPV16-positive patients, and the survival association was reported for HPV16-positive patients. Expansion of candidate HPV-specific clones and E7-related TCR motifs was observed in the tumor microenvironment during treatment, whereas no such expansion was observed for non-HPV-specific T cells.

For CDR1 and CDR2, the germline V gene lists SGHRS and YFSETQ. Counted from cysteine to phenylalanine, this CDR3 has 17 amino acids. The DNA shown is the 51-base CDR3, in frame from base 1. V loses 4 bases, J loses 0 bases, and the germline ends lie 17 bases apart. Because repertoires were sampled repeatedly during chemoradiotherapy, clonal expansion in the tumor microenvironment could be followed. The library came from the immunoSEQ multiplex PCR assay. TCRdb carries this immuneACCESS record with in-frame sequences only. Its versions omit some clonotypes, under half of them owing to an unresolved V gene in the studies checked, with the rest unexplained. The sample records some 14,000 clones, 70% to 90% of which are singletons. Approximately 3.6% of the sample belongs to the ten largest clones. To note about this clone: Its recognized antigen is unknown. Base-call qualities are not available, and no considerably larger clone is one nucleotide away.

This receptor was identified in a human donor with HPV-associated anogenital cancer. The sequencing used blood, collected from a patient who underwent chemoradiotherapy. The chain was built from TRBV5-1 and TRBJ2-1; TRBD2 could be the D gene, as 6 bases match. The DNA sequence follows: TGCGCCAGCAGCCTTACCGGGACTCTCCGCTCCTACAATGAGCAGTTCTTC. This is translated as CASSLTGTLRSYNEQFF.